The next 14 T cell receptor beta chains were all read from a single sample in a study of OX40 agonist ivuxolimab in advanced cancers. Data came from immunoSEQ multiplex PCR; TCRdb stores just in-frame clones and leaves some out. The sample includes under 50,000 clones, about 75% of them seen just once. Material: CD4+ or CD8+ T cells sorted from blood, obtained in a trial of the OX40 agonist ivuxolimab. These receptors all stem from an adult with an advanced solid tumor such as melanoma, head and neck, liver or kidney cancer.

The DNA of the CDR3 is TGTGCCAGCAGCCAGACAGGAAGGGTGGCTAATAAAAACATTCAGTACTTC. Amino acid sequence: CASSQTGRVANKNIQYF. The chain is built from TRBV11-3 and TRBJ2-4; D may be TRBD1 (6 bases). V shed 5 bases and J shed 4 bases, with 21 bases lying between them. The germline V gene has CDR1 SGHNT and CDR2 YENEEA. The CDR3 has 17 residues.

The chain recombines TRBV29-1 with TRBJ2-3; 9 bases are a match to TRBD1. The CDR3 is 15 amino acids. V gave up 1 base and J gave up 2 bases; unmatched junction bases: 4. The germline gives CDR1 SQVTM, CDR2 ANQGSEA. The CDR3 nucleotides read TGCAGCGTTGAAGGTTGGACAGGGGACACAGATACGCAGTATTTT. It encodes CSVEGWTGDTDTQYF.

The chain links TRBV6-5 to TRBJ1-2; D gene unclear. The CDR3 is made up of 12 amino acids. Germline-derived CDR1 and CDR2 are MNHEY and SVGAGI. The ends were cut back, 6 bases at V and 6 bases at J, with 11 bases in the middle. The chain's CDR3 is CASSPGRNGYTF. The CDR3 DNA follows: TGTGCCAGCAGCCCCGGCAGAAATGGCTACACCTTC.

Worth noting for this clone: The sample holds other DNA sequences that translate to the same CDR3. This chain joins TRBV10-1 and TRBJ2-5; D possibly corresponds to TRBD2 (6 bases). V was clipped by 4 bases and J by 1 base, with 7 bases between them. Germline V gene lookup returns CDR1 WNHNN and CDR2 SYGVQD (reference sequence). This CDR3 contains 13 residues. For the CDR3, the DNA is TGCGCCAGCAGTGCCGGGGGCCAAGAGACCCAGTACTTC. As protein: CASSAGGQETQYF.

The rearrangement links TRBV11-2 to TRBJ2-3; no clear D gene. This CDR3 is 12 amino acids long. CDR1 is SGHAT and CDR2 is FQNNGV in the germline V gene. Between the trimmed V and J ends, which lost 3 bases and 5 bases, there was a span of 6 bases. The CDR3 bases are TGTGCCAGCAGCTTCGACGGAGATACGCAGTATTTT. Translated: CASSFDGDTQYF.

J is TRBJ2-1 and V is TRBV18; maybe TRBD1 (6 bases). The CDR3 totals 15 residues. CDR1 is KGHSH, CDR2 LQKENI, per germline. Trimming took off 2 bases at V and 5 bases at J, with 13 bases between the two ends. The CDR3 DNA follows: TGTGCCAGCTCACCAACACAGGGATTCGACAATGAGCAGTTCTTC. Translated: CASSPTQGFDNEQFF.

The chain links TRBV4-3 to TRBJ2-7; 11 positions match TRBD2. V dropped 4 bases and J dropped 5; count of bases not matched to a gene: 7. The CDR3 runs 15 residues. CDR1 and CDR2 (germline): LGHNA, YSLEER. CDR3 region: CASSRLGLAVDEQYF. CDR3 nucleotide sequence: TGCGCCAGCAGCCGACTGGGACTAGCGGTCGACGAGCAGTACTTC.

The gene calls are TRBV7-2 and TRBJ1-1, with a possible D match to TRBD1 (5 bases). The CDR3 runs to 13 residues. Trimming removed 9 bases from V and 3 bases from J, with 14 bases in between. Germline assignment: CDR1 SGHTA and CDR2 FQGNSA. The CDR3 protein is CASFGARHTEAFF. CDR3 DNA sequence: TGTGCCAGTTTTGGGGCCAGGCACACTGAAGCTTTCTTT.

V gene TRBV7-2 combines with J gene TRBJ2-2, with 7 bases fitting TRBD1. The CDR3 has 12 amino acids. Germline V CDR1 and CDR2: SGHTA, FQGNSA. V gave up 5 bases and J gave up 9 bases; unmatched junction bases: 3. CDR3 nucleotide sequence: TGTGCCAGCAGCCTACAGGGGTGGGAGCTGTTTTTT. Translation gives CASSLQGWELFF.

This chain joins TRBV6-4 and TRBJ1-1, with TRBD1 as a possible D gene (5 bases). Trimming shortened V by 7 bases and J by 7 bases, and 16 bases separated the two germline ends. Germline CDR1 and CDR2: MRHNA and SNTAGT. The CDR3 extends over 13 amino acids. The CDR3 coding sequence is TGTGCCAGCACCGCAGGAGGGGTGGGTGAAGCTTTCTTT. Translation gives CASTAGGVGEAFF.

The chain employs TRBV4-3 and TRBJ2-2; D ambiguous. Trimming took 4 bases from V and 7 from J, leaving 10 bases between them. CDR1 is LGHNA, CDR2 YSLEER, per germline. The CDR3 consists of 13 residues. This CDR3 is CASSPTINGELFF. Here the CDR3 DNA reads TGCGCCAGCAGCCCCACCATTAACGGGGAGCTGTTTTTT.

Only one count was recorded for this clone. The V call is TRBV27, the J call TRBJ1-1; a possible D gene is TRBD1 (6 bases). The CDR3 spans 13 residues. Germline values: CDR1 MNHEY, CDR2 SMNVEV (reference sequence). The V and J ends lost 5 bases and 5 bases respectively, with 12 bases between them. CDR3 residues: CASSPLGGTEAFF. The CDR3 DNA reads TGTGCCAGCAGTCCGTTAGGGGGAACTGAAGCTTTCTTT.

The chain employs TRBV27 and TRBJ2-4; unclear D gene. Trimming pared 4 bases from V and 7 bases from J, leaving 14 bases between. There are 14 residues in the CDR3. The germline gives CDR1 MNHEY, CDR2 SMNVEV (reference sequence). CDR3 sequence reads: CASSSLGPTNIQYF. The CDR3 coding sequence is TGTGCCAGCAGTTCTTTAGGCCCAACGAACATTCAGTACTTC.

CDR3 region: CASSLVLAEVGAHEQFF. The CDR3 DNA reads TGTGCCAGCAGCTTAGTACTAGCGGAGGTGGGGGCTCATGAGCAGTTCTTC. The genes are TRBV13 and TRBJ2-1; TRBD2 aligns across 8 bases. There are 17 residues in the CDR3. Germline loops: CDR1 PRHDT, CDR2 FYEKMQ (reference sequence). Trimming cost V 1 base and J 8 bases; bases outside gene matches: 13.